This T cell receptor beta chain was sequenced for a study of blood T cells in healthy people across ages. Study-level results: While age rose, TCR beta diversity per million T cells dropped in a roughly linear way.

V lost 3 bases, J lost 7 bases, and 13 bases lay in between. The CDR3 runs to 12 residues. Germline V gene sequence: CDR1 DFQATT, CDR2 SNEGSKA (reference sequence). There are a few counts of this clonotype. The antigen is undetermined. It was with a sample-barcoded 5' primer and a J-beta primer mix that a second PCR of roughly 7 to 12 cycles was run. TCRdb called the 5' RACE reads again in MiXCR, with one record for every CDR3 protein. The data hold about 970,000 distinct CDR3 sequences, with roughly half observed a single time. J is TRBJ2-7 and V is TRBV20-1; D not resolved. The specimen was blood. The sequence derives from a woman aged 55-70 years in good health. In DNA form, the CDR3 reads TGCAGTGCTAGCCCGGCCCTAAGGGAGCAGTACTTC. This gives the protein CSASPALREQYF.